This T cell receptor beta chain was documented in a study of T cell changes during pregnancy in multiple sclerosis. Assay used: immunoSEQ multiplex PCR; TCRdb lists only in-frame clones, some missing. This table has some 50,000 clones, 85% to 95% appearing once. The V gene end was trimmed by 1 base and the J gene end by 3 bases; junction bases not matched to a gene: 2. The CDR3 has 15 residues. From germline, CDR1 is LGHNA and CDR2 YSLEER. The chain uses TRBV4-3 and TRBJ1-1; 10 positions match TRBD1. This receptor was obtained from a female donor with multiple sclerosis, enrolled in a pregnancy study. The source was CD8+ T cells from peripheral blood mononuclear cells, collected in the second trimester of pregnancy. CDR3 DNA sequence: TGCGCCAGCAGCCAAGGGACAGGGGGTCACACTGAAGCTTTCTTT. Its translation: CASSQGTGGHTEAFF.